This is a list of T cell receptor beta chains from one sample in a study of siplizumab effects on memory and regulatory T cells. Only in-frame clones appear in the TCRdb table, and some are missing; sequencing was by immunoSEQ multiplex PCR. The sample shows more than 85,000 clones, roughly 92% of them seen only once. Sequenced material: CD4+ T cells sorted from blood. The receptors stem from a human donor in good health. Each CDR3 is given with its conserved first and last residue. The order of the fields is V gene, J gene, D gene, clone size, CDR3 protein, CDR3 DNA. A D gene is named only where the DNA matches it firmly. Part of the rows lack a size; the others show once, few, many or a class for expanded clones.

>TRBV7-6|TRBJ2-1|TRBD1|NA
CASSNQAGGTFNEQFF
TGTGCCAGCAGCAACCAGGCAGGGGGCACGTTCAATGAGCAGTTCTTC
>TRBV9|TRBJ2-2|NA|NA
CASSGPLGRNLYGELFF
TGTGCCAGCAGCGGTCCTCTGGGTAGAAATTTGTACGGGGAGCTGTTTTTT
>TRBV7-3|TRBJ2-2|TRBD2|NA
CASSPSGVATGELFF
TGTGCCAGCAGCCCTAGCGGTGTAGCGACCGGGGAGCTGTTTTTT
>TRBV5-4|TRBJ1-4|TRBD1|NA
CASSMRQGPNEKLFF
TGTGCCAGCAGCATGAGACAGGGACCTAATGAAAAACTGTTTTTT
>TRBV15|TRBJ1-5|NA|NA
CATSRDGDQPQHF
TGTGCCACCAGCAGAGATGGGGATCAGCCCCAGCATTTT
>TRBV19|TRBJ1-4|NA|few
CASSAPLGEKLFF
TGTGCCAGTAGTGCCCCATTGGGCGAAAAACTGTTTTTT
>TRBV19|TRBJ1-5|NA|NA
CASSTFGQNNQPQHF
TGTGCCAGTAGTACCTTCGGGCAGAACAATCAGCCCCAGCATTTT
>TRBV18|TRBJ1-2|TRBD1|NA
CASSPDRDYGYTF
TGTGCCAGCTCTCCGGACAGGGACTATGGCTACACCTTC
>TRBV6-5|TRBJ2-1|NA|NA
CASSRYIDSYNEQFF
TGTGCCAGCAGTCGATACATTGACAGTTACAATGAGCAGTTCTTC
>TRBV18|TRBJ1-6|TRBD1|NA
CASSPAGTVNSPLHF
TGTGCCAGCTCACCCGCCGGGACAGTAAATTCACCCCTCCACTTT
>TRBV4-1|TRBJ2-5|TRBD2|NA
CASSQAAGTSFTQYF
TGCGCCAGCAGCCAAGCTGCCGGGACTAGCTTTACCCAGTACTTC
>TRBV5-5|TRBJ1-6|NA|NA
CASRGDHSGNSPLHF
TGTGCCAGCAGGGGGGATCACTCTGGTAATTCACCCCTCCACTTT
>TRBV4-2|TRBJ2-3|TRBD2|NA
CASSQDSGSAAQYF
TGTGCCAGCAGCCAAGATAGCGGGTCGGCTGCGCAGTATTTT
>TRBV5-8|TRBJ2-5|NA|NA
CANQETQYF
TGTGCCAACCAAGAGACCCAGTACTTC
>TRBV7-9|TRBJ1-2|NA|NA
CASSPRSDAYGYTF
TGTGCCAGCAGCCCTCGTTCAGATGCCTATGGCTACACCTTC
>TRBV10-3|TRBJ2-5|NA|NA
CAIRSQETQYF
TGTGCCATCAGGTCCCAAGAGACCCAGTACTTC
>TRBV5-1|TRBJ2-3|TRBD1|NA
CASSLALGQGGTDTQYF
TGCGCCAGCAGCTTGGCCTTGGGACAGGGAGGCACAGATACGCAGTATTTT
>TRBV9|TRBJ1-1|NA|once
CASSVGIGTNTEAFF
TGTGCCAGCAGCGTAGGAATAGGCACAAACACTGAAGCTTTCTTT
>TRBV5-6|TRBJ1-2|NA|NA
CASSPYQANYGYTF
TGTGCCAGCAGCCCCTATCAGGCTAACTATGGCTACACCTTC
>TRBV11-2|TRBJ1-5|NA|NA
CASSLQGNQPQHF
TGTGCCAGCAGCTTACAGGGTAATCAGCCCCAGCATTTT
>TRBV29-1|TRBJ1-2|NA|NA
CSAGHQANYGYTF
TGCAGCGCCGGTCACCAAGCTAACTATGGCTACACCTTC
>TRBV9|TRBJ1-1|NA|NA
CASSLLNTEAFF
TGTGCCAGCAGTCTATTGAACACTGAAGCTTTCTTT
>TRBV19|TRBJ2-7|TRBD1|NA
CASSIRDRGPEQYF
TGTGCCAGTAGTATCAGGGACAGGGGACCCGAGCAGTACTTC
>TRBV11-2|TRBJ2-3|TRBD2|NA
CASSLGLAGDTQYF
TGTGCCAGCAGCTTAGGTCTAGCGGGGGATACGCAGTATTTT
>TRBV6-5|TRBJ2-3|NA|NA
CATPMPKGTDTQYF
TGTGCCACTCCCATGCCGAAAGGGACAGATACGCAGTATTTT
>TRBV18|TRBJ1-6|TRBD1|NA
CASSPSQGAGSPLHF
TGTGCCAGCTCACCATCCCAGGGGGCCGGTTCACCCCTCCACTTT
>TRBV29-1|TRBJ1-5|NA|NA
CSVGGGVSNQPQHF
TGCAGCGTTGGTGGAGGGGTAAGCAATCAGCCCCAGCATTTT
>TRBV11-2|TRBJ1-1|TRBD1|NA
CASRAGGSGANTEAFF
TGTGCCAGCAGGGCAGGGGGCTCGGGAGCAAACACTGAAGCTTTCTTT
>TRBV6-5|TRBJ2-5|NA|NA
CASSYAGQLQETQYF
TGTGCCAGCAGTTACGCCGGACAGCTCCAAGAGACCCAGTACTTC
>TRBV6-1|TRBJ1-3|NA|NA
CASRSPGNTIYF
TGTGCCAGTCGGTCCCCTGGAAACACCATATATTTT
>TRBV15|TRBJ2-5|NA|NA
CATSNQETQYF
TGTGCCACCAGCAACCAAGAGACCCAGTACTTC
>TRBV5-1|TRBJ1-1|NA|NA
CASSADTGGARTEAFF
TGCGCCAGCAGCGCGGATACTGGAGGGGCTCGGACTGAAGCTTTCTTT
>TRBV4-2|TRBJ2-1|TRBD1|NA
CASSPGGGTGDVEQFF
TGTGCCAGCAGCCCCGGCGGCGGGACAGGGGATGTTGAGCAGTTCTTC
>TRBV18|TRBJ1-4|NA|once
CASSLRDGTEKLFF
TGTGCCAGCTCACTCCGGGACGGTACTGAAAAACTGTTTTTT
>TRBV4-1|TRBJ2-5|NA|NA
CASSRIPAEQETQYF
TGCGCCAGCAGCCGGATTCCAGCAGAACAAGAGACCCAGTACTTC
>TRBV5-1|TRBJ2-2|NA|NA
CASSSTGWTNTGELFF
TGCGCCAGCAGTTCTACAGGGTGGACGAACACCGGGGAGCTGTTTTTT